Listed here is a single T cell receptor (beta chain). As yet, its antigen is unknown. The data belong to a study of regulatory dendritic cells for organ transplantation. General observations from the study: Regulatory dendritic cells appeared to expand memory CD8+ clones less than mature ones.

The germline V and J ends were trimmed by 4 bases and 2 bases, with 7 bases remaining between them. The CDR3 has 13 amino acids. Germline loops: CDR1 MNHNS, CDR2 SASEGT. Allogeneic regulatory or mature dendritic cells were co-cultured for 5 days with CFSE-labeled sorted T cells at 1:10. Profiling relied on immunoSEQ multiplex PCR, and the TCRdb table lists in-frame clones only, not all of them. The sample shows 9,500 to 14,000 clones, 85% to 90% of them seen only once. The clonotype comes from a human donor in good health. The rearrangement links TRBV6-1 to TRBJ2-3; D is unclear. What was sequenced was naive CD8+ T cells from blood cultured with dendritic cells. As to subset: CD45RA+ naive T cells. In DNA, the CDR3 is TGTGCCAGCAGTGTATTCATCACAGATACGCAGTATTTT. Translated, it gives CASSVFITDTQYF.